This TCR beta chain was retrieved from a study of blood T cell repertoires in COVID-19. Original processing methods: Amplification of reference gene primers provided the estimated nucleated cell counts. The table came from immunoSEQ multiplex PCR; TCRdb's copy has only in-frame clones and leaves some out. The V and J calls and clone size were taken over from that table, and D and trimming were inferred from the DNA. The table shows roughly 430,000 clones, with over 75% occurring only once. The CDR3 runs to 14 residues. Germline CDR1 and CDR2: ENHRY and SYGVKD. V dropped 2 bases and J dropped 6 bases, with 14 bases sitting between them.

The chain carries TRBV10-3 and TRBJ2-7; D uncertain. Material for sequencing was PBMCs or T cells enriched from blood (not recorded which). The TCR comes from a woman in her forties with acute COVID-19. This CDR3 reads CAISEVVSPGEQYF. In DNA form, the CDR3 reads TGTGCCATCAGTGAGGTAGTATCTCCGGGCGAGCAGTACTTC.